This entry features one T cell receptor (beta chain) sequence. A much larger clone lies a single base off, so this may be a read error. The sample comes from a study of T cells in Graves' hyperthyroidism and ophthalmopathy. Researchers took RNA transcripts and amplified the TCR beta CDR3 regions from them. The primer set for the first-round RT-PCR of the TCR CDR3 was HTBI. TCRdb analysed the multiplex PCR reads with MiXCR anew, one entry per CDR3 protein. The table has 300,000 to 450,000 distinct CDR3 sequences, just under 15% seen once. The CDR3 has 14 amino acids. The germline V gene has CDR1 SGHRS and CDR2 YFSETQ.

The V call is TRBV5-1, the J call TRBJ1-2, with D hard to call. The sequencing input was blood. The source of this sequence is a woman between 25 and 40 years old with Graves' hyperthyroidism. The CDR3 loop is CAGSLDGGSFGYTF. CDR3 bases: TGCGCCGGCAGCTTGGATGGAGGGTCATTCGGCTACACCTTC.